A single sample is the source of the 28 T cell receptor beta chains below, sequenced in a study of CXCR3-negative and CXCR3-positive naive CD8 T cells. Researchers prepared the TRB cDNA libraries using 5' RACE with UMI labels. TCRdb processed the 5' RACE reads again and assigns one entry to each CDR3 protein, with no DNA. The sample includes 46,000 or so distinct CDR3 sequences. The specimen sequenced was naive CXCR3- CD8+ T cells from blood. The subset denotes: CD45RO-CCR7+CD27+CD95- naive CD8+ T cells lacking CXCR3 (TNR3-). The receptors stem from a human donor in good health. Some clones in this sample may be carry-over from other donors' samples.

V usage is TRBV14 and J usage is TRBJ2-2; as DNA is missing, the TRBD1 call by TCRdb cannot be tested. CDR3 length: 18 amino acids. Germline CDR1 SGHDN, CDR2 FVKESK. CDR3 residues: CASSQFQFTGASAGELFF.

The genes are TRBV7-8 and TRBJ1-1; lacking DNA, the TRBD1 call made by TCRdb goes unchecked. Germline loops: CDR1 SGHVS, CDR2 FQNEAQ. CDR3 length: 16 residues. This CDR3 is CASSLQTGAGYTEAFF.

The CDR3 sequence is CSVENPNYGYTF. The rearrangement links TRBV29-1 to TRBJ1-2. Germline values: CDR1 SQVTM, CDR2 ANQGSEA. The CDR3 runs to 12 residues.

The CDR3 protein is CASSQGTGGIQETQYF. The chain carries TRBV14 and TRBJ2-5; TCRdb reports TRBD1, a call that lacks DNA to check it against. The germline V gene encodes CDR1 SGHDN and CDR2 FVKESK. This CDR3 contains 16 residues.

This CDR3 is CASSLVAGVGLDNEQFF. The gene calls are TRBV5-6 and TRBJ2-1; without DNA, the TCRdb call of TRBD2 cannot be checked. The length of the CDR3 is 17 residues. Per germline, CDR1 SGHDT and CDR2 YYEEEE.

The chain employs TRBV6-4 and TRBJ2-1; TCRdb calls TRBD2, which cannot be checked without DNA. The CDR3 totals 12 residues. CDR1 MRHNA and CDR2 SNTAGT come from the germline V gene. CDR3 residues: CASSSGGGEQFF.

The rearrangement joins TRBV29-1 to TRBJ2-7; TCRdb proposes TRBD1, but this gene call is untestable without DNA. The CDR3 length is 13 residues. Germline V gene sequence: CDR1 SQVTM, CDR2 ANQGSEA. This CDR3 reads CSVERGERTVQYF.

The gene calls are TRBV20-1 and TRBJ2-1; TCRdb outputs TRBD1, but without DNA this stays unchecked. From germline, CDR1 is DFQATT and CDR2 SNEGSKA (reference sequence). The CDR3 is made up of 15 amino acids. The CDR3 region is CSVQSAGGESYEQFF.

J is TRBJ2-3 and V is TRBV15; TCRdb lists TRBD2, though no DNA is available to test this call. The length of the CDR3 is 14 residues. Per germline, CDR1 LNHNV and CDR2 YYDKDF (reference sequence). CDR3 loop: CATSRARGPDTQYF.

The chain couples TRBV29-1 to TRBJ2-3; the D gene TCRdb calls, TRBD1, cannot be checked with no DNA. Germline V gene lookup returns CDR1 SQVTM and CDR2 ANQGSEA. This CDR3 is 12 amino acids long. CDR3 protein: CSVAGTGGETYF.

The CDR3 here is CASSYGQGYDLSGYTF. V usage is TRBV6-5 and J usage is TRBJ1-2; TCRdb selects TRBD1, and the lack of DNA leaves this call unchecked. CDR1 is MNHEY and CDR2 is SVGAGI in the germline V gene. The CDR3 spans 16 residues.

V is TRBV5-5 and J is TRBJ2-2; TCRdb's D gene call, TRBD1, goes unchecked for lack of DNA. Germline V gene lookup returns CDR1 SGHKS and CDR2 YYEKEE (reference sequence). This CDR3 is 15 amino acids long. CDR3 region: CASSLAQGNTGELFF.

The chain carries TRBV5-1 and TRBJ2-7. The CDR3 length is 13 residues. CDR1 and CDR2 (germline): SGHRS, YFSETQ. The chain's CDR3 is CASSSGNSYEQYF.

The V gene is TRBV7-8, the J gene TRBJ2-7; TCRdb reports TRBD1, a call that lacks DNA to check it against. The CDR3 length is 12 residues. Germline CDR1 is SGHVS and CDR2 is FQNEAQ. CDR3 loop: CASSSEGREQYF.

The gene calls are TRBV7-9 and TRBJ2-7; TCRdb gives TRBD1 as the D gene, but with no DNA this cannot be confirmed. The CDR3 sequence is 14 residues long. Germline CDR1 reads SEHNR; CDR2 reads FQNEAQ (reference sequence). This chain's CDR3 is CASSSWTRENEQYF.

The chain has TRBV20-1 and TRBJ2-5; TCRdb lists TRBD1, though no DNA is available to test this call. The CDR3 is made up of 14 amino acids. CDR1 and CDR2 from the germline V gene are DFQATT and SNEGSKA (reference sequence). CDR3 sequence: CSARVRPMTGTQYF.

V and J are TRBV28 and TRBJ1-5; without DNA, the TCRdb call of TRBD1 cannot be checked. Germline CDR1 MDHEN, CDR2 SYDVKM. The CDR3 has 18 amino acids. This CDR3 reads CASSLSEDRIYSNQPQHF.

Here the CDR3 reads CASSSSSLLNYEQYF. V and J are TRBV13 and TRBJ2-7; with no DNA, the TCRdb D assignment of TRBD2 cannot be verified. Germline V CDR1 and CDR2: PRHDT, FYEKMQ (reference sequence). The CDR3 has 15 amino acids.

The rearrangement links TRBV28 to TRBJ2-5; there is no DNA to check the TCRdb D call of TRBD2. CDR3 length equals 12 residues. Germline CDR1 reads MDHEN; CDR2 reads SYDVKM. The CDR3 loop reads CASSRRAGFGYF.

CDR3 residues: CATSDNTGTGSYSNQPQHF. This sequence joins TRBV24-1 and TRBJ1-5; TCRdb proposes TRBD1, but this gene call is untestable without DNA. Germline values: CDR1 KGHDR, CDR2 SFDVKD. This CDR3 is built from 19 residues.

The J gene is TRBJ2-7, the V gene TRBV29-1; TCRdb's D gene call, TRBD1, goes unchecked for lack of DNA. The CDR3 extends over 13 amino acids. CDR1 is SQVTM and CDR2 is ANQGSEA in the germline V gene. CDR3 sequence reads: CSATVPVAYEQYF.

V is TRBV15 and J is TRBJ2-6; the TRBD1 assignment by TCRdb is unverifiable without DNA. CDR1 and CDR2 (germline): LNHNV, YYDKDF (reference sequence). The CDR3 spans 16 residues. The CDR3 spells CATSNGGGSGANVLTF.

The rearrangement joins TRBV7-9 to TRBJ2-3; TCRdb's D call, TRBD2, is unchecked because there is no DNA. Germline CDR1 and CDR2: SEHNR and FQNEAQ (reference sequence). The CDR3 has 15 amino acids. The chain's CDR3 is CASSLERVNTDTQYF.

V is TRBV6-5 and J is TRBJ2-2; TCRdb returns TRBD1, unconfirmable since there is no DNA. CDR3 length: 18 amino acids. Germline V lookup: CDR1 MNHEY, CDR2 SVGAGI. CDR3 protein: CASSYSTKRGAPTGELFF.

V is TRBV29-1 and J is TRBJ2-7; TCRdb calls TRBD1, which cannot be checked without DNA. Germline loops: CDR1 SQVTM, CDR2 ANQGSEA. This CDR3 is 14 amino acids long. CDR3: CSVRGPGQGYEQYF.

The chain carries TRBV6-6 and TRBJ1-1. This CDR3 is built from 11 residues. The V gene's germline CDR1 is MNHNY and CDR2 SVGAGI (reference sequence). Here the CDR3 reads CASSYQMEAFF.

V is TRBV29-1 and J is TRBJ1-2; TCRdb gives TRBD1 as the D gene, but with no DNA this cannot be confirmed. The CDR3 runs 16 residues. Germline loops: CDR1 SQVTM, CDR2 ANQGSEA. The CDR3 region is CSVEGAGQGTNYGYTF.

The rearrangement links TRBV7-6 to TRBJ2-1. The CDR3 extends over 14 amino acids. Germline loops: CDR1 SGHVS, CDR2 FNYEAQ. The CDR3 sequence is CASSRGGSYNEQFF.